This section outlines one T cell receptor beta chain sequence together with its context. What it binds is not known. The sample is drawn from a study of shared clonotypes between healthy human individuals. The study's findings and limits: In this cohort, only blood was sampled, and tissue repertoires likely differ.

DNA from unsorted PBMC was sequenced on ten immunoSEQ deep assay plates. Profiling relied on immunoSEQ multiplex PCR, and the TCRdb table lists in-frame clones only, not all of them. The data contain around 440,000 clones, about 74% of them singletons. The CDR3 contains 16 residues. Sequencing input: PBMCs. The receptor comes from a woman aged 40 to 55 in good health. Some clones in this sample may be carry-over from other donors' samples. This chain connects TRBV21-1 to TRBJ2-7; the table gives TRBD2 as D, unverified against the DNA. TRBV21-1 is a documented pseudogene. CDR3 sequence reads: CASSGSWENGTYEQYF. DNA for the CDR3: TGTGCCAGCAGCGGGTCGTGGGAGAACGGAACCTACGAGCAGTACTTC.